One sample yielded the 16 T cell receptor beta chains listed below, sequenced in a study of blood T cell repertoires in COVID-19. The table came from immunoSEQ multiplex PCR; TCRdb's copy has only in-frame clones and leaves some out. The sample yields some 120,000 clones, 85% to 90% seen once. The specimen was peripheral blood. These receptors originate from a human donor in a cohort sampled during active COVID-19.

J is TRBJ1-2 and V is TRBV25-1; perhaps TRBD1 as D (5 bases). The CDR3 totals 15 residues. From germline, CDR1 is MGHDK and CDR2 SYGVNS. The ends were cut back, 5 bases at V and 1 base at J, with 14 bases in the middle. The CDR3 here is CASSKQGVFNYGYTF. The CDR3 DNA follows: TGTGCCAGCAGTAAGCAGGGCGTTTTTAACTATGGCTACACCTTC.

The CDR3 sequence: CASSPLTSGTSTDTQYF. The DNA of the CDR3 is TGTGCCAGCAGTCCGTTGACTAGCGGGACTAGCACAGATACGCAGTATTTT. The chain couples TRBV27 to TRBJ2-3, with 11 bases fitting TRBD2. After removal of 5 bases from V and 0 bases from J, the junction contained 7 bases not matched to a gene. CDR1 MNHEY and CDR2 SMNVEV come from the germline V gene (reference sequence). CDR3 length: 17 amino acids.

This clone was recorded only once. The V call is TRBV7-6, the J call TRBJ2-7, with 9 bases matching TRBD1. CDR1 and CDR2 from the germline V gene are SGHVS and FNYEAQ. The CDR3 length is 14 residues. Trimming cost V 3 bases and J 4 bases; bases outside gene matches: 4. The CDR3 DNA follows: TGTGCCAGCAGCTTGGGACAGGGAGGGTACGAGCAGTACTTC. Amino acids: CASSLGQGGYEQYF.

The chain has TRBV7-9 and TRBJ2-1; D is possibly TRBD1 (6 bases). Germline CDR1 and CDR2: SEHNR and FQNEAQ (reference sequence). The CDR3 totals 16 residues. V shed 3 bases and J shed 5 bases, with 17 bases lying between them. This chain's CDR3 is CASSFGRAGVDNEQFF. In DNA, the CDR3 is TGTGCCAGCAGCTTCGGTAGGGCAGGGGTAGACAATGAGCAGTTCTTC.

The V and J genes are TRBV13 and TRBJ2-3, with 9 nucleotides matching TRBD2. CDR3 length: 16 residues. The V and J ends lost 2 bases and 3 bases, in that order; junction bases with no gene match: 6. CDR1 is PRHDT, CDR2 FYEKMQ, per germline (reference sequence). The CDR3 region has the DNA TGTGCCAGCAGCTTAATGGCGGGGGGGCCAACAGATACGCAGTATTTT. It encodes CASSLMAGGPTDTQYF.

The chain joins TRBV3-1 (or the pseudogene TRBV3-2) to TRBJ2-1; the match to TRBD1 covers 8 bases. CDR1 and CDR2 (germline): LGHDT, YNNKEL (reference sequence). The ends lost 3 bases at V and 9 bases at J; junction bases unmatched: 7. CDR3 length: 14 amino acids. The DNA of the CDR3 is TGTGCCAGCAGCCAGGATGGAACAGGGGGTGAGCAGTTCTTC. Amino acids: CASSQDGTGGEQFF.

The rearrangement uses TRBV11-2 and TRBJ2-1; 9 bases line up with TRBD2. The V segment lost 0 bases and the J segment 2 bases; nucleotides outside the gene matches: 8. CDR1 is SGHAT and CDR2 is FQNNGV in the germline V gene. The CDR3 runs 18 residues. CDR3 loop: CASSLEAASGITYNEQFF. In DNA, the CDR3 is TGTGCCAGCAGCTTAGAGGCGGCTAGCGGGATTACCTACAATGAGCAGTTCTTC.

This rearrangement joins TRBV7-9 to TRBJ2-7, with 7 bases matching TRBD1. The V and J ends lost 1 base and 0 bases, in that order; junction bases with no gene match: 6. CDR3 length equals 16 residues. Germline V gene sequence: CDR1 SEHNR, CDR2 FQNEAQ (reference sequence). Here the CDR3 DNA reads TGTGCCAGCAGCTTAGGACAGGGAAGGTTCTCCTACGAGCAGTACTTC. It codes for CASSLGQGRFSYEQYF.

This clone appeared a single time. The chain recombines TRBV6-5 with TRBJ2-7; no definite D call. CDR1 is MNHEY, CDR2 SVGAGI, per germline. The length of the CDR3 is 11 residues. Trimming took 6 bases from V and 3 from J, leaving 6 bases between them. CDR3: CASRQDYEQYF. Written as DNA, the CDR3 is TGTGCCAGCAGGCAGGACTACGAGCAGTACTTC.

The chain recombines TRBV5-1 with TRBJ1-1; TRBD1 is a possible D gene (5 bases). Trimming removed 4 bases from V and 4 bases from J, with 8 bases in between. The CDR3 sequence is 12 residues long. The germline V gene encodes CDR1 SGHRS and CDR2 YFSETQ. The CDR3 sequence: CASSVDSTEAFF. The CDR3 DNA is TGCGCCAGCAGCGTAGACAGCACTGAAGCTTTCTTT. The whole variable domain, filled in from reference TRBV5-1 and TRBJ1-1, reads KAGVTQTPRYLIKTRGQQVTLSCSPISGHRSVSWYQQTPGQGLQFLFEYFSETQRNKGNFPGRFSGRQFSNSRSEMNVSTLELGDSALYLCASSVDSTEAFFGQGTRLTVV.

The chain combines TRBV6-5 with TRBJ2-7; tentative D call: TRBD2 (6 bases). This CDR3 region has 14 residues. V was pared by 5 bases and J by 0 bases, with 11 bases between. Per the germline V gene, CDR1 is MNHEY and CDR2 is SVGAGI. CDR3 DNA sequence: TGTGCCAGCAGTCTTAGCGGACTCTCCTACGAGCAGTACTTC. It is translated as CASSLSGLSYEQYF.

The genes are TRBV12-5 and TRBJ1-1; TRBD1 matches 9 bases. Germline trimming cut 6 bases from V and 11 bases from J; bases unmatched to any gene: 13. The length of the CDR3 is 14 residues. The germline CDR1 and CDR2 sequences are LGHNT and FRNRAP. CDR3 sequence: CASGGQGTLAQAFF. The CDR3, as DNA: TGTGCTAGTGGGGGACAGGGAACACTGGCGCAGGCTTTCTTT.

The rearrangement joins TRBV2 to TRBJ1-6, with a tentative D call TRBD1 (6 bases). V lost 0 bases and J 4 bases, leaving 10 bases between the germline ends. The CDR3 has 16 amino acids. The germline V gene has CDR1 SNHLY and CDR2 FYNNEI. This CDR3 is CASSEAQGIYNSPLHF. The CDR3 DNA reads as TGTGCCAGCAGTGAAGCGCAGGGGATTTATAATTCACCCCTCCACTTT.

The V gene is TRBV11-2, the J gene TRBJ2-7; D might be TRBD1 (5 bases). Germline V lookup: CDR1 SGHAT, CDR2 FQNNGV. This CDR3 contains 15 residues. The V end lost 1 base, the J end lost 0 bases, and 10 bases lay between the germline ends. CDR3 sequence (DNA): TGTGCCAGCAGCTTAGGGGGCGAGAGCTCCTACGAGCAGTACTTC. Its protein product is CASSLGGESSYEQYF.

This rearrangement joins TRBV19 to TRBJ2-7; possible D gene TRBD1, 5 bases. Per the germline V gene, CDR1 is LNHDA and CDR2 is SQIVND (reference sequence). The CDR3 has 14 amino acids. V was clipped by 3 bases and J by 6 bases, with 15 bases between them. The CDR3 region has the DNA TGTGCCAGTAGTATCCGGCCCCAGGGTAGCGAGCAGTACTTC. Protein product: CASSIRPQGSEQYF.

The chain uses TRBV25-1 and TRBJ2-2, with a possible D match to TRBD1 (5 bases). Trimming cost V 4 bases and J 7 bases, with 16 bases left between them. CDR1 is MGHDK and CDR2 is SYGVNS in the germline V gene. The CDR3 totals 15 residues. The CDR3 loop is CASSGSSGLGGELFF. CDR3 nucleotide sequence: TGTGCCAGCAGTGGGTCTTCAGGGCTCGGCGGGGAGCTGTTTTTT.